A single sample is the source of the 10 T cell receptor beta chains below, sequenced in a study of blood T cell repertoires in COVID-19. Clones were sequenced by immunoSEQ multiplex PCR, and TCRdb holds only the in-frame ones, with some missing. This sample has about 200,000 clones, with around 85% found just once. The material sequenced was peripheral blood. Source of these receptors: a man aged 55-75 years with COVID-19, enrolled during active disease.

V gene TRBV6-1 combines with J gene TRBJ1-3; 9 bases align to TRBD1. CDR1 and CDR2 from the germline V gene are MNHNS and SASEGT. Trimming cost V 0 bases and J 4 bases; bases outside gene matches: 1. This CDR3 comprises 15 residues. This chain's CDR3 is CASSEAGTGGNTIYF. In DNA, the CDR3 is TGTGCCAGCAGTGAAGCTGGGACAGGGGGAAACACCATATATTTT.

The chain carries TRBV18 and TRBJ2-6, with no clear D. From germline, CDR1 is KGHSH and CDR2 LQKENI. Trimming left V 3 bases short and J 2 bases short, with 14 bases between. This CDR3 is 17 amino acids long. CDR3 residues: CASSPAIRGPGANVLTF. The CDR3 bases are TGTGCCAGCTCACCGGCGATTCGAGGCCCTGGGGCCAACGTCCTGACTTTC.

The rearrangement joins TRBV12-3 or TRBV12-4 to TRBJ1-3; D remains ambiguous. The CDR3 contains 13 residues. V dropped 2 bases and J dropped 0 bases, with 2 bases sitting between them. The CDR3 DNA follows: TGTGCCAGCAGTTTACACTCTGGAAACACCATATATTTT. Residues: CASSLHSGNTIYF.

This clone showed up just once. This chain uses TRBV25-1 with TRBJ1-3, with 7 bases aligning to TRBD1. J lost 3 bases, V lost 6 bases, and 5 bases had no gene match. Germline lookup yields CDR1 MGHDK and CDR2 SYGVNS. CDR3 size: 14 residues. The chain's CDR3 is CASSRAGGGNTIYF. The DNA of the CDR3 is TGTGCCAGCAGCCGGGCAGGGGGTGGAAACACCATATATTTT.

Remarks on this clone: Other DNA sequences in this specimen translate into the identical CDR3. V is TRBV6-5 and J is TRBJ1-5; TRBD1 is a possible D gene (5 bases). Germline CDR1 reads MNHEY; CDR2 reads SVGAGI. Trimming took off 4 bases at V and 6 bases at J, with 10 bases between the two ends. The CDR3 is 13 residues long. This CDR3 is CASSSGQGQPQHF. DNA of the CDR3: TGTGCCAGCAGTTCAGGGCAAGGTCAGCCCCAGCATTTT.

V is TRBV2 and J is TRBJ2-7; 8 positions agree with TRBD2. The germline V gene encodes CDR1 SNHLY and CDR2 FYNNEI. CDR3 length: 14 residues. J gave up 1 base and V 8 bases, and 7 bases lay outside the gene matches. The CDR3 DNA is TGTGCCAGCGACGGGAGGGCCACTTCCTACGAGCAGTACTTC. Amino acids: CASDGRATSYEQYF.

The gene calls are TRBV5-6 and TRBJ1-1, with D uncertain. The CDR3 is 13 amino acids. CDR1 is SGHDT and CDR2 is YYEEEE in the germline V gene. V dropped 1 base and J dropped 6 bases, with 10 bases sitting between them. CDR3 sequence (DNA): TGTGCCAGCAGCTTGTCCCCCGAGGCTGAAGCTTTCTTT. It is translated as CASSLSPEAEAFF.

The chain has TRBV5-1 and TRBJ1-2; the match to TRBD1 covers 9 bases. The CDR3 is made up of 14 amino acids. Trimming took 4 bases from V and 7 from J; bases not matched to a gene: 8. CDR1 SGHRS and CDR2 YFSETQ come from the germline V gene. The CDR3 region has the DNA TGCGCCAGCAGCCCTACAGGGGGCGAGAGTGGCTACACCTTC. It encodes CASSPTGGESGYTF.

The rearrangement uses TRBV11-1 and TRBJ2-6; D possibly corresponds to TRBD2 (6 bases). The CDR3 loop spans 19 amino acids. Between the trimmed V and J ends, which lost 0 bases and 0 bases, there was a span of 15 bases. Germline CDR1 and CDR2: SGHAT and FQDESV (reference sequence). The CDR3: CASSLAYGGLSSGANVLTF. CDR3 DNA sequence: TGTGCCAGCAGCTTAGCTTATGGGGGACTCTCCTCTGGGGCCAACGTCCTGACTTTC.

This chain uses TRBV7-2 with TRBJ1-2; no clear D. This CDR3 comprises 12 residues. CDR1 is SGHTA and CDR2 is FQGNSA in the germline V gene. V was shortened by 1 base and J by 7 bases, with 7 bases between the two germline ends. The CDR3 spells CASSLESGGYTF. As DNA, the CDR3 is TGTGCCAGCAGCTTAGAATCAGGTGGCTACACCTTC.